One and the same sample provided the 19 T cell receptor beta chains below, sequenced in a study of radiotherapy plus CTLA-4 blockade in lung cancer. TCRdb's table, derived via immunoSEQ multiplex PCR, lists solely in-frame clones and lacks some. In the table there are tens of thousands of clones, about 74% of which are singletons. This sample comprised peripheral blood, obtained from a patient treated with radiotherapy plus ipilimumab. Source of these receptors: a human donor with non-small cell lung cancer whose response to radiotherapy plus ipilimumab could not be evaluated.

CDR3 coding DNA: TGTGCCAGCAGCAGAGGGACAGGCTATGGCTACACCTTC. Translated: CASSRGTGYGYTF. The gene calls are TRBV5-4 and TRBJ1-2; TRBD1 matches at 8 bases. This CDR3 region has 13 residues. Looked up from germline, CDR1 is SGHNT and CDR2 is YYREEE (reference sequence). The V and J ends lost 4 bases and 4 bases, in that order; junction bases with no gene match: 3.

This rearrangement joins TRBV18 to TRBJ2-7; D is possibly TRBD1 or TRBD2 (10 bases each). V gave up 6 bases and J gave up 7 bases, with 31 bases separating them. CDR3 length: 18 amino acids. The germline CDR1 and CDR2 sequences are KGHSH and LQKENI. The CDR3 sequence: CASSRQGATSGIAGEQYF. Here the CDR3 DNA reads TGTGCCAGCTCCCGACAGGGGGCAACTAGCGGGATAGCGGGGGAGCAGTACTTC. The full variable domain, its missing parts supplied by reference TRBV18 and TRBJ2-7, is NAGVMQNPRHLVRRRGQEARLRCSPMKGHSHVYWYRQLPEEGLKFMVYLQKENIIDESGMPKERFSAEFPKEGPSILRIQQVVRGDSAAYFCASSRQGATSGIAGEQYFGPGTRLTVT.

A single count supports this clone. The chain couples TRBV7-9 to TRBJ2-7, with TRBD1 matching 9 bases. CDR1 is SEHNR, CDR2 FQNEAQ, per germline (reference sequence). The CDR3 contains 15 residues. Trimming took 4 bases from V and 7 from J; bases not matched to a gene: 11. Here the CDR3 reads CASSSQPGQGAEQYF. The CDR3 region has the DNA TGTGCCAGCAGCTCGCAACCGGGACAGGGCGCGGAGCAGTACTTC.

This clone showed up just a few times. This rearrangement joins TRBV18 to TRBJ2-7; 8 positions match TRBD2. The CDR3 has 14 residues. J was trimmed by 4 bases and V by 4 bases; bases with no gene match: 6. The germline CDR1 and CDR2 sequences are KGHSH and LQKENI. The CDR3 here is CASSQTTSDYEQYF. The CDR3, as DNA: TGTGCCAGCTCACAAACGACTAGCGATTACGAGCAGTACTTC. Combining the CDR3 with reference TRBV18 and TRBJ2-7 gives the whole variable domain NAGVMQNPRHLVRRRGQEARLRCSPMKGHSHVYWYRQLPEEGLKFMVYLQKENIIDESGMPKERFSAEFPKEGPSILRIQQVVRGDSAAYFCASSQTTSDYEQYFGPGTRLTVT.

The V and J genes are TRBV15 and TRBJ2-3; possibly TRBD2 for D (5 bases). Germline V CDR1 and CDR2: LNHNV, YYDKDF (reference sequence). V lost 5 bases and J 0 bases, leaving 12 bases between the germline ends. This CDR3 spans 15 amino acids. The CDR3 region has the DNA TGTGCCACCAGCCGGGATTTCAAAAGCACAGATACGCAGTATTTT. It specifies CATSRDFKSTDTQYF.

The V gene is TRBV9, the J gene TRBJ2-3; 11 bases match TRBD2. The length of the CDR3 is 18 residues. Losses at the gene ends were 0 bases for V and 0 bases for J; bases not matched to a gene: 6. Germline CDR1 and CDR2: SGDLS and YYNGEE. The CDR3 sequence: CASSVASGGSGSTDTQYF. CDR3 coding DNA: TGTGCCAGCAGCGTAGCTAGCGGGGGGTCAGGGAGCACAGATACGCAGTATTTT. The whole variable domain, filled in from reference TRBV9 and TRBJ2-3, reads DSGVTQTPKHLITATGQRVTLRCSPRSGDLSVYWYQQSLDQGLQFLIQYYNGEERAKGNILERFSAQQFPDLHSELNLSSLELGDSALYFCASSVASGGSGSTDTQYFGPGTRLTVL.

The sample holds a few counts of this clone. The chain has TRBV7-2 and TRBJ2-3; the D is unclear. CDR3 length: 13 amino acids. Germline values: CDR1 SGHTA, CDR2 FQGNSA. Deletions cut 7 bases from V and 6 bases from J, with 14 bases between. CDR3 residues: CASTNPPVDTQYF. DNA for the CDR3: TGTGCCAGCACCAACCCCCCGGTGGATACGCAGTATTTT. Combining the CDR3 with reference TRBV7-2 and TRBJ2-3 gives the whole variable domain GAGVSQSPSNKVTEKGKDVELRCDPISGHTALYWYRQSLGQGLEFLIYFQGNSAPDKSGLPSDRFSAERTGGSVSTLTIQRTQQEDSAVYLCASTNPPVDTQYFGPGTRLTVL.

The chain links TRBV11-2 to TRBJ1-1, with D possibly being TRBD1 (5 bases). Germline V CDR1 and CDR2: SGHAT, FQNNGV. Trimming pared 2 bases from V and 2 bases from J, leaving 12 bases between. The CDR3 loop spans 15 amino acids. CDR3 amino acids: CASSLIGAGNTEAFF. The CDR3 coding sequence is TGTGCCAGCAGCTTAATAGGGGCAGGTAACACTGAAGCTTTCTTT.

This clone has more than one count but fewer than ten. The gene calls are TRBV18 and TRBJ2-1; perhaps TRBD1 as D (5 bases). Germline loops: CDR1 KGHSH, CDR2 LQKENI. The CDR3 contains 16 residues. Trimming pared 1 base from V and 1 base from J, leaving 11 bases between. The CDR3 DNA reads as TGTGCCAGCTCACCACAGCAGGGATCTTCCTACAATGAGCAGTTCTTC. Encoded protein: CASSPQQGSSYNEQFF.

The chain combines TRBV27 with TRBJ1-4; D is unresolved. The length of the CDR3 is 15 residues. Trimming stripped 6 bases from V and 0 bases from J, with 11 bases between. Per germline, CDR1 MNHEY and CDR2 SMNVEV (reference sequence). The CDR3 reads CASRVYGATNEKLFF. DNA for the CDR3: TGTGCCAGCAGGGTGTACGGAGCAACTAATGAAAAACTGTTTTTT.

This sequence joins TRBV19 and TRBJ1-1; tentative D call: TRBD1 (6 bases). Looked up from germline, CDR1 is LNHDA and CDR2 is SQIVND (reference sequence). V shed 3 bases and J shed 1 base, with 12 bases lying between them. The CDR3 sequence is 15 residues long. CDR3 coding DNA: TGTGCCAGTAGTATTGGTAGAGGGGGGAACACTGAAGCTTTCTTT. Encoded protein: CASSIGRGGNTEAFF.

V usage is TRBV5-5 and J usage is TRBJ1-2, with 10 nucleotides matching TRBD1. The junction had 8 bases not matched to a gene; V was cut back by 3 bases and J by 0 bases. The CDR3 is 17 residues long. Germline assignment: CDR1 SGHKS and CDR2 YYEKEE (reference sequence). The CDR3 spells CASSSGTGVLANYGYTF. CDR3 coding DNA: TGTGCCAGCAGCTCCGGGACAGGGGTCCTAGCTAACTATGGCTACACCTTC.

The chain combines TRBV15 with TRBJ2-1; 8 nucleotides line up with TRBD2. Germline V gene sequence: CDR1 LNHNV, CDR2 YYDKDF (reference sequence). Trimming removed 8 bases from V and 0 bases from J; junction bases left unmatched: 6. The CDR3 consists of 15 residues. As DNA, the CDR3 is TGTGCCACCGGCGGGGGGTACATCTCCTACAATGAGCAGTTCTTC. Residues: CATGGGYISYNEQFF.

The table lists this clone with a count of one. The chain joins TRBV6-5 to TRBJ1-1, with 10 bases identical to TRBD1. V lost 4 bases to trimming and J lost 5 bases; unmatched junction nucleotides: 7. The CDR3 runs 15 residues. Germline lookup yields CDR1 MNHEY and CDR2 SVGAGI. The CDR3: CASSSDRGLLTEAFF. DNA of the CDR3: TGTGCCAGCAGTTCTGACAGGGGGCTTTTGACTGAAGCTTTCTTT.

In DNA form, the CDR3 reads TGCGCCAGCAGCGCCCTTTTTCCCGCGAACTATGGCTACACCTTC. Amino acid sequence: CASSALFPANYGYTF. This chain links TRBV5-1 with TRBJ1-2; D gene unclear. V was shortened by 4 bases and J by 2 bases, with 15 bases between the two germline ends. Germline loops: CDR1 SGHRS, CDR2 YFSETQ. This CDR3 comprises 15 residues.

The V and J genes are TRBV5-4 and TRBJ1-2; possibly TRBD1 for D (6 bases). The CDR3 length is 14 residues. V lost 3 bases to trimming and J lost 8 bases, with 17 bases between them. Looked up from germline, CDR1 is SGHNT and CDR2 is YYREEE (reference sequence). The CDR3 reads CASSSLQGRSGYTF. The CDR3 DNA sequence: TGTGCCAGCAGCTCGCTACAGGGACGCAGCGGCTACACCTTC.

The V call is TRBV27, the J call TRBJ1-4; 9 positions agree with TRBD1. The ends lost 5 bases at V and 7 bases at J; junction bases unmatched: 5. CDR1 and CDR2 (germline): MNHEY, SMNVEV (reference sequence). The CDR3 length is 14 residues. The CDR3 here is CASSPGTGTEKLFF. In DNA, the CDR3 is TGTGCCAGCAGTCCCGGGACAGGGACTGAAAAACTGTTTTTT.

The chain carries TRBV5-4 and TRBJ1-1; 7 positions agree with TRBD1. In germline, CDR1 is SGHNT, CDR2 YYREEE (reference sequence). CDR3 length equals 12 residues. The J segment lost 9 bases and the V segment lost 0 bases, leaving 2 bases of the junction unmatched. The CDR3 is CASSLGTGKAFF. As DNA, the CDR3 is TGTGCCAGCAGCTTGGGGACAGGTAAAGCTTTCTTT.

This chain links TRBV5-6 with TRBJ1-1; TRBD1 might be the D (6 bases). CDR3 length: 16 amino acids. V lost 2 bases to trimming and J lost 4 bases, with 18 bases between them. Germline values: CDR1 SGHDT, CDR2 YYEEEE. CDR3 in amino acids: CASSFTFRGWGTEAFF. In DNA form, the CDR3 reads TGTGCCAGCAGCTTTACTTTCAGGGGTTGGGGCACTGAAGCTTTCTTT. Full variable domain (rest looked up from reference TRBV5-6 and TRBJ1-1): DAGVTQSPTHLIKTRGQQVTLRCSPKSGHDTVSWYQQALGQGPQFIFQYYEEEERQRGNFPDRFSGHQFPNYSSELNVNALLLGDSALYLCASSFTFRGWGTEAFFGQGTRLTVV.